These 17 T cell receptor beta chains share one sample of origin, sequenced in a study of T cell responses to AZD1222 COVID-19 vaccine (dated by TCRdb to the early 2020s). What this sample's time point label stands for: baseline before first vaccination. Receptor amplification or capture employed the immunoSEQ multiplex PCR assay. TCRdb provides this immuneACCESS table in a form limited to in-frame rearrangements. Some clones are lacking; in checked studies, under half of them reflect an unresolved V gene, and why the rest are absent is not known. A total of some 130,000 clones appear in this sample, 90% to 95% of them only once. 2.8% of the sample goes to the ten largest clones. The sequencing here drew on peripheral blood, taken on day 0 of AZD1222 vaccination. Receptor source: an adult in good health.

This clone came up once. This chain uses TRBV3-1 (or the pseudogene TRBV3-2) with TRBJ1-1, with D unclear. Trimming removed 0 bases at V and 6 bases at J, with 8 bases between. Looked up from germline, CDR1 is LGHDT and CDR2 is YNNKEL (reference sequence). This CDR3 spans 13 amino acids. The CDR3, as DNA: TGTGCCAGCAGCCAAGAATACGGTTCTGAAGCTTTCTTT. Translation gives CASSQEYGSEAFF.

In its sample, this clone was seen once. For the CDR3, the DNA is TGTGCCAGCAGCTTATCAGAGACCTCCTACAATGAGCAGTTCTTC. Protein sequence: CASSLSETSYNEQFF. The genes are TRBV7-9 and TRBJ2-1; unclear D gene. Germline V gene sequence: CDR1 SEHNR, CDR2 FQNEAQ (reference sequence). Trimming shortened V by 2 bases and J by 0 bases, and 8 bases separated the two germline ends. This CDR3 has 15 amino acids.

This chain uses TRBV7-8 with TRBJ1-3; 8 bases line up with TRBD1. Germline assignment: CDR1 SGHVS and CDR2 FQNEAQ. The CDR3 has 16 residues. With V trimmed by 1 base and J by 4 bases, 6 bases remained unmatched. CDR3 sequence reads: CASSLDPGGVGNTIYF. The CDR3, as DNA: TGTGCCAGCAGCTTAGATCCAGGGGGCGTGGGAAACACCATATATTTT.

This clone was counted between two and nine times. The V and J genes are TRBV5-8 and TRBJ1-5, with D possibly being TRBD1 (5 bases). The V gene's germline CDR1 is SGHTS and CDR2 YDEGEE. This CDR3 comprises 13 residues. V was shortened by 3 bases and J by 5 bases, with 9 bases between the two germline ends. CDR3 DNA: TGTGCCAGCAGCTGGGGGTTGGATCAGCCCCAGCATTTT. It encodes CASSWGLDQPQHF. The whole variable domain, filled in from reference TRBV5-8 and TRBJ1-5, reads EAGVTQSPTHLIKTRGQQATLRCSPISGHTSVYWYQQALGLGLQFLLWYDEGEERNRGNFPPRFSGRQFPNYSSELNVNALELEDSALYLCASSWGLDQPQHFGDGTRLSIL.

J is TRBJ2-3 and V is TRBV7-2; TRBD2 matches 14 bases. The CDR3 is made up of 15 amino acids. CDR1 is SGHTA, CDR2 FQGNSA, per germline. V lost 6 bases to trimming and J lost 4 bases; unmatched junction nucleotides: 3. The CDR3 is CASRQTSGRADTQYF. The CDR3 DNA is TGTGCCAGCAGGCAGACTAGCGGGAGGGCAGATACGCAGTATTTT.

The chain has TRBV7-2 and TRBJ2-3, with D hard to call. Germline CDR1 SGHTA, CDR2 FQGNSA. The CDR3 extends over 13 amino acids. Trimming took off 4 bases at V and 1 base at J, with 6 bases between the two ends. CDR3: CASSSVGTDTQYF. The CDR3 DNA reads TGTGCCAGCAGCTCCGTCGGCACAGATACGCAGTATTTT.

The chain combines TRBV7-6 with TRBJ2-1; 11 bases are a match to TRBD2. The V segment lost 5 bases and the J segment 0 bases; nucleotides outside the gene matches: 6. The CDR3 extends over 17 amino acids. Per germline, CDR1 SGHVS and CDR2 FNYEAQ. CDR3 residues: CASSPIAGGLSYNEQFF. The CDR3, as DNA: TGTGCCAGCAGCCCCATAGCGGGAGGGCTCTCCTACAATGAGCAGTTCTTC.

The rearrangement joins TRBV9 to TRBJ2-5; the D gene is possibly TRBD2 (5 bases). The CDR3 is made up of 14 amino acids. V was trimmed by 2 bases and J by 2 bases, leaving 10 bases between them. Germline loops: CDR1 SGDLS, CDR2 YYNGEE. CDR3 sequence (DNA): TGTGCCAGCAGCGTCGCGGGTTTGCAAGAGACCCAGTACTTC. It codes for CASSVAGLQETQYF.

The V and J genes are TRBV9 and TRBJ2-5, with a possible D match to TRBD2 (6 bases). V was clipped by 3 bases and J by 2 bases, with 17 bases between them. This CDR3 contains 16 residues. Germline loops: CDR1 SGDLS, CDR2 YYNGEE. The CDR3 nucleotides are TGTGCCAGCAGCGGGATGTCGGGAGAGCTACAAGAGACCCAGTACTTC. It encodes CASSGMSGELQETQYF. Filled out from reference TRBV9 and TRBJ2-5, the complete variable domain reads DSGVTQTPKHLITATGQRVTLRCSPRSGDLSVYWYQQSLDQGLQFLIQYYNGEERAKGNILERFSAQQFPDLHSELNLSSLELGDSALYFCASSGMSGELQETQYFGPGTRLLVL.

CDR3 amino acids: CASSQTGTSYNEQFF. In nucleotides, the CDR3 is TGTGCCAGCAGCCAAACAGGGACCTCCTACAATGAGCAGTTCTTC. V usage is TRBV9 and J usage is TRBJ2-1; weak D call: TRBD1 (6 bases). The CDR3 has 15 amino acids. Germline V gene sequence: CDR1 SGDLS, CDR2 YYNGEE. Trimming removed 4 bases from V and 0 bases from J, with 11 bases in between.

The chain links TRBV7-8 to TRBJ1-3; TRBD1 might be the D (6 bases). Germline CDR1 is SGHVS and CDR2 is FQNEAQ. Trimming shortened V by 5 bases and J by 7 bases, and 18 bases separated the two germline ends. There are 15 residues in the CDR3. CDR3 amino acids: CASSPPAGARNTIYF. CDR3 nucleotides: TGTGCCAGCAGCCCACCCGCAGGGGCGCGGAACACCATATATTTT.

This chain connects TRBV19 to TRBJ2-6; D remains ambiguous. The CDR3 runs 18 residues. V dropped 3 bases and J dropped 1 base, with 16 bases sitting between them. Germline V gene lookup returns CDR1 LNHDA and CDR2 SQIVND (reference sequence). CDR3 DNA sequence: TGTGCCAGTAGTATCAAGGGCGGAGACGGTTCTGGGGCCAACGTCCTGACTTTC. Translated, it gives CASSIKGGDGSGANVLTF.

This chain joins TRBV19 and TRBJ1-5, with TRBD1 matching 8 bases. Germline-derived CDR1 and CDR2 are LNHDA and SQIVND (reference sequence). The CDR3 is 14 residues long. Trimming cost V 7 bases and J 3 bases; bases outside gene matches: 5. The DNA for the CDR3 is TGTGCCAGTATGCGGACAGGGTCCAATCAGCCCCAGCATTTT. It yields the protein CASMRTGSNQPQHF.

This chain uses TRBV7-2 with TRBJ2-1; 8 bases are a match to TRBD1. CDR1 SGHTA and CDR2 FQGNSA come from the germline V gene. The CDR3 runs 14 residues. V shed 3 bases and J 8 bases; nucleotides not matched to a gene: 6. As DNA, the CDR3 is TGTGCCAGCAGCTTGCGGACAGGGTCCGATGAGCAGTTCTTC. As protein: CASSLRTGSDEQFF.

The chain carries TRBV6-1 and TRBJ2-1, with TRBD2 matching 9 bases. With V trimmed by 4 bases and J by 7 bases, 14 bases remained unmatched. The CDR3 covers 17 residues. The V gene's germline CDR1 is MNHNS and CDR2 SASEGT. The chain's CDR3 is CASSGALAGVGGNEQFF. The CDR3, as DNA: TGTGCCAGCAGTGGGGCATTAGCGGGAGTTGGAGGAAATGAGCAGTTCTTC.

The V call is TRBV3-1 (or the pseudogene TRBV3-2), the J call TRBJ1-4; D uncertain. The V end lost 1 base, the J end lost 10 bases, and 16 bases lay between the germline ends. The CDR3 is 15 residues long. The germline V gene has CDR1 LGHDT and CDR2 YNNKEL (reference sequence). The CDR3 loop is CASSQVVPLAGKLFF. As DNA, the CDR3 is TGTGCCAGCAGCCAAGTTGTCCCCTTGGCGGGAAAACTGTTTTTT.

The rearrangement links TRBV2 to TRBJ2-1; 8 bases agree with TRBD2. Germline V gives CDR1 SNHLY, CDR2 FYNNEI. V lost 7 bases to trimming and J lost 9 bases; unmatched junction nucleotides: 11. The CDR3 is 14 amino acids. As DNA, the CDR3 is TGTGCCAGCAACGGAGGACTAGCAGTCACTGAGCAGTTCTTC. It yields the protein CASNGGLAVTEQFF.